This TCR beta chain stems from a study of cytomegalovirus exposure and HLA in healthy donors. Study results and limitations: Analyzed later, association rates of TCRs varied across HLA loci, with DRB1 most and HLA-C fewest. Previous analysis showed most TCR beta V segments were productive about 87% or about 30% of the time.

As to this clone: Antigen specificity is unknown.

Researchers ran the PCR with 60 Vbeta and 13 Jbeta primers. Sequenced by immunoSEQ multiplex PCR; TCRdb stores in-frame clones only, minus some. The sample shows 200,000 to 300,000 clones, roughly four fifths of them seen only once. V gave up 4 bases and J gave up 3 bases; unmatched junction bases: 4. The CDR3 runs 16 residues. The germline V gene has CDR1 LNHDA and CDR2 SQIVND (reference sequence). The V and J genes are TRBV19 and TRBJ1-5; 12 nucleotides match TRBD1. The receptor was isolated from a woman aged 40-49 years in good health and CMV-seropositive. Sample: PBMCs. The CDR3 DNA sequence: TGTGCCAGTAGTACCCAGGGACAGGGGGCCAATCAGCCCCAGCATTTT. It translates to CASSTQGQGANQPQHF.